This T cell receptor beta chain was sequenced in a study of blood T cell repertoires in COVID-19. At the level of the study: The United States, Italy and Spain provided the acute and convalescent COVID-19 samples. PBMCs, B-cell-depleted T cells, or T cells were the source of the cDNA or gDNA that made up the material.

Germline-derived CDR1 and CDR2 are SGDLS and YYNGEE. V lost 0 bases to trimming and J lost 7 bases, with 5 bases between them. This CDR3 comprises 13 residues. Authors' data handling: From reference gene primer amplification, estimates of nucleated cell counts were derived. TCRdb keeps only in-frame clones here, not all; method: immunoSEQ multiplex PCR. The V and J calls and clone size are taken from that table; D and trimming were inferred from the DNA. The table includes about 210,000 clones, around 82% detected once. The sequenced sample was peripheral blood. The V and J genes are TRBV9 and TRBJ1-6; D gene ambiguous. The sequence derives from a human donor in a cohort sampled during active COVID-19. The CDR3 DNA reads TGTGCCAGCAGCGTAGAGGAGAATTCACCCCTCCACTTT. Residues: CASSVEENSPLHF. Complete variable domain (other parts from reference TRBV9 and TRBJ1-6): DSGVTQTPKHLITATGQRVTLRCSPRSGDLSVYWYQQSLDQGLQFLIQYYNGEERAKGNILERFSAQQFPDLHSELNLSSLELGDSALYFCASSVEENSPLHFGNGTRLTVT.